The rows below give T cell receptor beta chains drawn from one sample of a study of T cell changes during pregnancy in multiple sclerosis. The assay was immunoSEQ multiplex PCR, and TCRdb's table has in-frame clones only and misses some. The sample lists 30,000 to 40,000 clones, 91% seen once, with around 2.8% in the top ten. Sequenced here: CD4+ T cells from peripheral blood mononuclear cells, sampled in the third trimester of pregnancy. These receptors all stem from a female donor in good health, enrolled as a control in a pregnancy study. Each CDR3 is given with its conserved first and last residue. Each record gives: D gene, V gene, clone size, J gene, CDR3 protein, CDR3 DNA. D genes are given only for firm matches. The size field is filled for only some rows; it gives once, few, many or a size class.

NA	TRBV10-2	NA	TRBJ2-7	CASSEGGFGSSYEQYF	TGCGCCAGCAGTGAGGGGGGCTTCGGCAGCTCCTACGAGCAGTACTTC
TRBD1	TRBV7-9	once	TRBJ2-7	CASSGTGSLSYEQYF	TGTGCCAGCAGCGGGACAGGGAGCCTCTCCTACGAGCAGTACTTC
NA	TRBV7-3	NA	TRBJ2-1	CASSLAGGYPYNEQFF	TGTGCCAGCAGCTTAGCGGGCGGTTACCCTTACAATGAGCAGTTCTTC
NA	TRBV27	NA	TRBJ2-7	CASSLLSLDGTYEQYF	TGTGCCAGCAGTTTATTATCGTTGGACGGGACCTACGAGCAGTACTTC
NA	TRBV9	NA	TRBJ2-7	CASSAEGRSYEQYF	TGTGCCAGCAGCGCGGAGGGGCGCTCCTACGAGCAGTACTTC
NA	TRBV10-2	NA	TRBJ2-7	CASSGGLRSSLNEQYF	TGCGCCAGCAGTGGGGGGCTAAGGTCCAGTCTCAACGAGCAGTACTTC
NA	TRBV28	NA	TRBJ1-5	CASRVGGSNQPQHF	TGTGCCAGCAGGGTCGGAGGGAGCAATCAGCCCCAGCATTTT
NA	TRBV28	NA	TRBJ2-1	CASNGGTDNNEQFF	TGTGCCAGCAATGGGGGGACAGATAACAATGAGCAGTTCTTC
NA	TRBV4-1	NA	TRBJ2-5	CASSQAGGPETQYF	TGCGCCAGCAGCCAAGCGGGGGGCCCGGAGACCCAGTACTTC
TRBD2	TRBV15	NA	TRBJ2-7	CATSRGTSGIYEQYF	TGTGCCACCAGCAGAGGGACTAGCGGGATATACGAGCAGTACTTC
NA	TRBV18	few	TRBJ2-1	CASSPIDYPYNEQFF	TGTGCCAGCTCACCAATAGACTACCCGTACAATGAGCAGTTCTTC
NA	TRBV6-1	NA	TRBJ1-4	CASNLEEKLFF	TGTGCCAGCAATTTAGAGGAAAAACTGTTTTTT
TRBD1	TRBV11-2	NA	TRBJ2-5	CASSPGQGETQYF	TGTGCCAGCAGCCCGGGACAGGGAGAGACCCAGTACTTC
NA	TRBV5-4	NA	TRBJ2-5	CASSLWPETQYF	TGTGCCAGCAGCTTGTGGCCGGAGACCCAGTACTTC
NA	TRBV27	NA	TRBJ1-5	CASSLIPRQSNQPQHF	TGTGCCAGCAGTTTAATCCCCAGACAGTCCAATCAGCCCCAGCATTTT
TRBD1	TRBV2	NA	TRBJ1-3	CASGESGGNTIYF	TGTGCCAGCGGAGAATCAGGGGGGAACACCATATATTTT
TRBD2	TRBV7-9	NA	TRBJ2-1	CASSLGTSGNEQFF	TGTGCCAGCAGCTTGGGGACTAGCGGGAATGAGCAGTTCTTC
NA	TRBV19	NA	TRBJ2-5	CASSSGTEETQYF	TGTGCCAGTAGTAGCGGGACAGAAGAGACCCAGTACTTC
NA	TRBV27	once	TRBJ1-6	CATKTGVNSPLHF	TGTGCCACCAAGACAGGTGTAAATTCACCCCTCCACTTT
NA	TRBV20-1	NA	TRBJ2-1	CSAAPRNEQFF	TGCAGTGCTGCCCCGCGGAATGAGCAGTTCTTC
NA	TRBV23-1	NA	TRBJ2-7	CASSQSARCEQYF	TGCGCCAGCAGTCAATCGGCCCGATGCGAGCAGTACTTC
NA	TRBV7-2	NA	TRBJ2-7	CASSRGKERYF	TGTGCCAGCAGCAGGGGAAAGGAGCGGTACTTC
NA	TRBV18	NA	TRBJ2-1	CASSPGRKGNEQFF	TGTGCCAGCTCACCAGGGAGGAAGGGCAATGAGCAGTTCTTC
TRBD1	TRBV11-2	NA	TRBJ1-2	CASSGSTGAFQGYTF	TGTGCCAGCAGCGGATCGACAGGGGCGTTTCAGGGCTACACCTTC
NA	TRBV19	NA	TRBJ1-4	CASSIGGGADEKLFF	TGTGCCAGTAGTATAGGTGGGGGCGCCGATGAAAAACTGTTTTTT
TRBD1	TRBV6-6	NA	TRBJ1-6	CASSSGTGVFNSPLHF	TGTGCCAGCAGTTCCGGGACAGGGGTTTTTAATTCACCCCTCCACTTT
NA	TRBV7-2	NA	TRBJ2-3	CASSLAHGRTSTDTQYF	TGTGCCAGCAGCTTAGCGCATGGGCGGACTAGCACAGATACGCAGTATTTT
TRBD1	TRBV6-1	NA	TRBJ2-7	CASNMGQASYEQYF	TGTGCCAGCAATATGGGACAGGCCTCCTACGAGCAGTACTTC
NA	TRBV11-3	NA	TRBJ2-7	CASSSGRGSYEQYF	TGTGCCAGCAGCTCAGGCAGGGGATCCTACGAGCAGTACTTC
TRBD2	TRBV27	once	TRBJ2-3	CASSLGTSGGGQYF	TGTGCCAGCAGTTTAGGGACTAGCGGGGGGGGACAGTATTTT
NA	TRBV6-6	few	TRBJ1-1	CASSYGQNTEAFF	TGTGCCAGCAGTTACGGACAGAACACTGAAGCTTTCTTT
NA	TRBV6-1	NA	TRBJ1-6	CASTGHSYNSPLHF	TGTGCCAGCACAGGACACTCCTATAATTCACCCCTCCACTTT